Presented here are 3 T cell receptor beta chains from one specimen sequenced in a study of T cell clones after liver transplantation (dated by TCRdb to about 2019). Library method: the immunoSEQ multiplex PCR assay. TCRdb re-hosts the immuneACCESS table, in-frame sequences only. Its copies lack some clones; in the studies checked, an unresolved V gene accounts for under half of them, and the cause for the rest is not known. The sample table records over 50,000 clones; approximately 84% of these occur just once. Around 8.7% of the sample rests with the top ten. According to the study, the label for this sample's time point signals: pre-transplant. The specimen comprised CD4+ T cells from blood, sampled before liver transplant. These receptors were collected from a human donor who received a liver transplant.

This chain joins TRBV11-3 and TRBJ2-7; TRBD1 or TRBD2 may be the D gene (5 bases each). Germline V gene data show CDR1 as SGHNT and CDR2 as YENEEA. The CDR3 loop spans 13 amino acids. V was trimmed by 0 bases and J by 5 bases, leaving 8 bases between them. The CDR3 bases are TGTGCCAGCAGCTTAGACAGGGAGAACGAGCAGTACTTC. Translated: CASSLDRENEQYF. Full variable domain (outside the CDR3, taken from reference TRBV11-3 and TRBJ2-7): EAGVVQSPRYKIIEKKQPVAFWCNPISGHNTLYWYLQNLGQGPELLIRYENEEAVDDSQLPKDRFSAERLKGVDSTLKIQPAELGDSAVYLCASSLDRENEQYFGPGTRLTVT.

This rearrangement joins TRBV25-1 to TRBJ2-4; no reliable D call. The V and J ends lost 3 bases and 3 bases respectively, with 21 bases between them. In germline, CDR1 is MGHDK, CDR2 SYGVNS. CDR3 length: 18 amino acids. CDR3 loop: CASSEADWAKVDKNIQYF. CDR3 nucleotides: TGTGCCAGCAGTGAGGCCGATTGGGCGAAGGTGGACAAAAACATTCAGTACTTC. Complete variable domain (other parts from reference TRBV25-1 and TRBJ2-4): EADIYQTPRYLVIGTGKKITLECSQTMGHDKMYWYQQDPGMELHLIHYSYGVNSTEKGDLSSESTVSRIRTEHFPLTLESARPSHTSQYLCASSEADWAKVDKNIQYFGAGTRLSVL.

The count of this clone is one. V gene TRBV5-1 combines with J gene TRBJ2-5; 7 nucleotides align to TRBD1. The ends lost 1 base at V and 0 bases at J; junction bases unmatched: 6. The germline gives CDR1 SGHRS, CDR2 YFSETQ. The CDR3 runs to 16 residues. Here the CDR3 DNA reads TGCGCCAGCAGCTTGACAGGGGCCCCGTACCAAGAGACCCAGTACTTC. This encodes CASSLTGAPYQETQYF.